Listed below are T cell receptor beta chains from one sample, sequenced in a study of blood T cell repertoires in COVID-19. Assay: immunoSEQ multiplex PCR; the TCRdb copy retains only in-frame clones and omits some. Of roughly 150,000 clones listed, around 88% are singletons. Sequenced sample: peripheral blood. These receptors were collected from a human donor in a cohort sampled during active COVID-19. Both conserved end residues are part of each CDR3. Each record gives: J gene, CDR3 length, clone size, V gene, D gene, CDR3 protein, CDR3 DNA. D genes are given only for firm matches. Clone size, where shown, is once, few, many, or a class for clones that have expanded.

J gene: TRBJ1-2; CDR3 length: 15; clone size: once; V gene: TRBV2; D gene: TRBD1; CDR3 protein: CASSDPGQIVYGYTF; CDR3 DNA: TGTGCCAGCAGCGATCCGGGACAGATTGTCTATGGCTACACCTTC
J gene: TRBJ1-4; CDR3 length: 15; clone size: NA; V gene: TRBV28; D gene: TRBD1; CDR3 protein: CASSPSGQGWEKLFF; CDR3 DNA: TGTGCCAGCAGTCCTTCGGGACAGGGCTGGGAAAAACTGTTTTTT
J gene: TRBJ2-2; CDR3 length: 14; clone size: few; V gene: TRBV5-1; D gene: NA; CDR3 protein: CASSGQPNTGELFF; CDR3 DNA: TGCGCCAGCAGCGGGCAGCCGAACACCGGGGAGCTGTTTTTT
J gene: TRBJ1-1; CDR3 length: 13; clone size: NA; V gene: TRBV19; D gene: NA; CDR3 protein: CASSKMFAAEAFF; CDR3 DNA: TGTGCCAGTAGTAAGATGTTCGCAGCTGAAGCTTTCTTT
J gene: TRBJ2-1; CDR3 length: 20; clone size: NA; V gene: TRBV4-3; D gene: TRBD2; CDR3 protein: CASSPRSLAGGAGLGNEQFF; CDR3 DNA: TGCGCCAGCAGCCCCCGGTCGCTAGCGGGGGGGGCCGGTCTTGGAAATGAGCAGTTCTTC
J gene: TRBJ2-3; CDR3 length: 15; clone size: NA; V gene: TRBV3-1/TRBV3-2; D gene: NA; CDR3 protein: CASSPGERDTDTQYF; CDR3 DNA: TGTGCCAGCAGTCCCGGCGAGCGAGACACAGATACGCAGTATTTT
J gene: TRBJ1-1; CDR3 length: 13; clone size: NA; V gene: TRBV12-3/TRBV12-4; D gene: NA; CDR3 protein: CASSFPGRPEAFF; CDR3 DNA: TGTGCCAGCAGTTTTCCAGGTCGCCCTGAAGCTTTCTTT
J gene: TRBJ1-1; CDR3 length: 13; clone size: once; V gene: TRBV6-5; D gene: NA; CDR3 protein: CASSYSREVEAFF; CDR3 DNA: TGTGCCAGCAGTTACTCCAGGGAGGTTGAAGCTTTCTTT
J gene: TRBJ1-5; CDR3 length: 15; clone size: NA; V gene: TRBV20-1; D gene: NA; CDR3 protein: CSASIAAGDNQPQHF; CDR3 DNA: TGCAGTGCTAGTATCGCCGCGGGGGACAATCAGCCCCAGCATTTT
J gene: TRBJ2-7; CDR3 length: 13; clone size: NA; V gene: TRBV19; D gene: NA; CDR3 protein: CASSRGSSYEQYF; CDR3 DNA: TGTGCCAGTAGTAGAGGGAGCTCCTACGAGCAGTACTTC
J gene: TRBJ1-1; CDR3 length: 13; clone size: NA; V gene: TRBV11-3; D gene: NA; CDR3 protein: CASGGRGNTEAFF; CDR3 DNA: TGTGCCAGCGGAGGCAGGGGAAACACTGAAGCTTTCTTT
J gene: TRBJ1-1; CDR3 length: 11; clone size: few; V gene: TRBV29-1; D gene: NA; CDR3 protein: CSGRTEVGAFF; CDR3 DNA: TGCAGCGGGAGAACGGAAGTAGGAGCTTTCTTT
J gene: TRBJ1-2; CDR3 length: 13; clone size: NA; V gene: TRBV28; D gene: NA; CDR3 protein: CASSLKRNYGYTF; CDR3 DNA: TGTGCCAGCAGTTTGAAACGGAACTATGGCTACACCTTC
J gene: TRBJ1-4; CDR3 length: 14; clone size: NA; V gene: TRBV15; D gene: TRBD1; CDR3 protein: CATRPGQGYEKLFF; CDR3 DNA: TGTGCCACCAGACCGGGACAGGGATATGAAAAACTGTTTTTT
J gene: TRBJ1-3; CDR3 length: 13; clone size: NA; V gene: TRBV12-3/TRBV12-4; D gene: NA; CDR3 protein: CASTGDSGNTIYF; CDR3 DNA: TGTGCCAGCACCGGAGACTCTGGAAACACCATATATTTT
J gene: TRBJ2-7; CDR3 length: 13; clone size: NA; V gene: TRBV28; D gene: NA; CDR3 protein: CASSWQAWYEQYF; CDR3 DNA: TGTGCCAGCAGTTGGCAGGCTTGGTACGAGCAGTACTTC
J gene: TRBJ2-3; CDR3 length: 12; clone size: NA; V gene: TRBV30; D gene: NA; CDR3 protein: CAQGRVTDTQYF; CDR3 DNA: TGTGCCCAGGGTAGAGTCACAGATACGCAGTATTTT
J gene: TRBJ2-1; CDR3 length: 15; clone size: NA; V gene: TRBV11-3; D gene: TRBD1; CDR3 protein: CASSSQDYRGDEQFF; CDR3 DNA: TGTGCCAGCAGCTCCCAAGATTACAGGGGCGATGAGCAGTTCTTC
J gene: TRBJ2-1; CDR3 length: 16; clone size: NA; V gene: TRBV2; D gene: TRBD2; CDR3 protein: CASSEALAGRYNEQFF; CDR3 DNA: TGTGCCAGCAGTGAGGCGCTAGCGGGGAGATACAATGAGCAGTTCTTC
J gene: TRBJ1-2; CDR3 length: 11; clone size: NA; V gene: TRBV5-1; D gene: NA; CDR3 protein: CASSSPGYYTF; CDR3 DNA: TGCGCCAGCAGCTCTCCAGGGTACTACACCTTC
J gene: TRBJ2-7; CDR3 length: 14; clone size: NA; V gene: TRBV6-6; D gene: TRBD2; CDR3 protein: CASGRGGSDYEQYF; CDR3 DNA: TGTGCCAGTGGGCGGGGGGGCTCGGACTACGAGCAGTACTTC
J gene: TRBJ1-5; CDR3 length: 16; clone size: NA; V gene: TRBV30; D gene: TRBD1; CDR3 protein: CAWSSAPGTGGQPQHF; CDR3 DNA: TGTGCCTGGAGCAGCGCCCCGGGGACAGGCGGTCAGCCCCAGCATTTT
J gene: TRBJ2-1; CDR3 length: 15; clone size: NA; V gene: TRBV10-3; D gene: TRBD2; CDR3 protein: CAIGTPGGHRGEQFF; CDR3 DNA: TGTGCCATCGGGACCCCGGGAGGACACAGAGGTGAGCAGTTCTTC
J gene: TRBJ2-7; CDR3 length: 13; clone size: NA; V gene: TRBV2; D gene: NA; CDR3 protein: CATSSSYPYEQYF; CDR3 DNA: TGTGCCACCAGTTCCTCCTACCCCTACGAGCAGTACTTC
J gene: TRBJ2-3; CDR3 length: 16; clone size: NA; V gene: TRBV30; D gene: TRBD2; CDR3 protein: CAWSVRLAGGADTQYF; CDR3 DNA: TGTGCCTGGAGTGTACGGCTAGCGGGAGGTGCAGATACGCAGTATTTT
J gene: TRBJ2-2; CDR3 length: 18; clone size: NA; V gene: TRBV15; D gene: NA; CDR3 protein: CATSRDLASLANTGELFF; CDR3 DNA: TGTGCCACCAGCAGAGATCTAGCCTCACTCGCGAACACCGGGGAGCTGTTTTTT
J gene: TRBJ1-4; CDR3 length: 13; clone size: once; V gene: TRBV6-5; D gene: NA; CDR3 protein: CASRTVGQEKLFF; CDR3 DNA: TGTGCCAGCAGAACAGTAGGACAGGAAAAACTGTTTTTT
J gene: TRBJ1-2; CDR3 length: 14; clone size: few; V gene: TRBV19; D gene: NA; CDR3 protein: CASSGRTKNYGYTF; CDR3 DNA: TGTGCCAGTAGTGGGAGGACAAAGAACTATGGCTACACCTTC
J gene: TRBJ2-1; CDR3 length: 14; clone size: NA; V gene: TRBV11-2; D gene: TRBD2; CDR3 protein: CASSFSGGTNEQFF; CDR3 DNA: TGTGCCAGCAGCTTTAGCGGGGGGACGAATGAGCAGTTCTTC
J gene: TRBJ1-2; CDR3 length: 14; clone size: few; V gene: TRBV4-2; D gene: NA; CDR3 protein: CASSQDVGNYGYTF; CDR3 DNA: TGTGCCAGCAGCCAAGATGTCGGTAACTATGGCTACACCTTC
J gene: TRBJ2-2; CDR3 length: 16; clone size: NA; V gene: TRBV5-5; D gene: TRBD1; CDR3 protein: CASSLESRGHAGELFF; CDR3 DNA: TGTGCCAGCAGCTTGGAGTCCAGGGGGCACGCCGGGGAGCTGTTTTTT
J gene: TRBJ2-7; CDR3 length: 13; clone size: NA; V gene: TRBV12-3/TRBV12-4; D gene: TRBD1; CDR3 protein: CASSRRQGSEQYF; CDR3 DNA: TGTGCCAGCAGTCGCAGACAGGGAAGCGAGCAGTACTTC
J gene: TRBJ2-7; CDR3 length: 15; clone size: NA; V gene: TRBV19; D gene: TRBD1; CDR3 protein: CASSLGQTRSYEQYF; CDR3 DNA: TGTGCCAGTAGTTTGGGACAGACCCGTTCCTACGAGCAGTACTTC
J gene: TRBJ2-5; CDR3 length: 13; clone size: NA; V gene: TRBV4-3; D gene: NA; CDR3 protein: CASSQVRGETQYF; CDR3 DNA: TGCGCCAGCAGCCAAGTACGGGGGGAGACCCAGTACTTC
J gene: TRBJ2-7; CDR3 length: 14; clone size: NA; V gene: TRBV7-2; D gene: NA; CDR3 protein: CASSLGTVKHEQYF; CDR3 DNA: TGTGCCAGCAGTCTCGGGACTGTGAAGCACGAGCAGTACTTC
J gene: TRBJ2-7; CDR3 length: 17; clone size: NA; V gene: TRBV29-1; D gene: TRBD2; CDR3 protein: CSASPGAGGGSAYEQYF; CDR3 DNA: TGCAGCGCCTCCCCGGGGGCGGGAGGGGGTTCCGCCTACGAGCAGTACTTC